The 24 T cell receptor beta chains listed next were all sequenced from one sample in a study of blood T cells in healthy people across ages. A second roughly 7 to 12 cycle PCR used barcoded and J-beta primers. TCRdb independently ran MiXCR on the 5' RACE reads; one entry per CDR3 protein. The sample lists about 1,500,000 distinct CDR3 sequences, 28% occurring once. Sequencing used blood. All receptors derive from a woman younger than 45 in good health.

The chain links TRBV30 to TRBJ1-2; unclear D gene. Trimming stripped 1 base from V and 4 bases from J, with 10 bases between. This CDR3 has 13 residues. The germline V gene encodes CDR1 GTSNPN and CDR2 SVGIG (reference sequence). CDR3 residues: CAWSDWLGYGYTF. DNA for the CDR3: TGTGCCTGGAGTGACTGGTTGGGCTATGGCTACACCTTC.

The V gene is TRBV12-3 or TRBV12-4, the J gene TRBJ2-5, with D possibly TRBD2 on 6 matching bases. The J call may be mistaken, given a closer DNA end match to TRBJ2-7. CDR3 length: 12 amino acids. The CDR3 nucleotides are TGTGCCAGCAGTAGATCTAGCGCCGAGCAGTACTTC. Protein: CASSRSSAEQYF.

This clonotype was counted a few times. V and J are TRBV20-1 and TRBJ1-2; 9 bases are a match to TRBD1. The germline CDR1 and CDR2 sequences are DFQATT and SNEGSKA (reference sequence). The CDR3 length is 15 residues. Unmatched junction bases numbered 11, after V lost 1 base and J lost 8 bases. This chain's CDR3 is CSARGPGTGQEGYTF. CDR3 nucleotide sequence: TGCAGTGCTAGAGGCCCAGGGACAGGGCAGGAGGGCTACACCTTC.

V gene TRBV11-2 combines with J gene TRBJ2-1; D is ambiguous. The V and J ends lost 2 bases and 6 bases respectively, with 11 bases between them. Germline CDR1 is SGHAT and CDR2 is FQNNGV. This CDR3 contains 14 residues. The CDR3 reads CASSLYPASNEQFF. The CDR3 DNA reads TGTGCCAGCAGCTTATACCCGGCTAGCAATGAGCAGTTCTTC.

To note about this clonotype: One end of the junction varies from germline; a read error may be responsible. The chain couples TRBV28 to TRBJ2-1; TRBD1 or TRBD2 may be the D gene (6 bases each). The CDR3 extends over 13 amino acids. Germline CDR1 reads MDHEN; CDR2 reads SYDVKM. The DNA of the CDR3 is TGCGCCAGCAGCTTGATGCGGGACACCGAGCAGTTCTTC. It yields the protein CASSLMRDTEQFF.

CDR3 protein: CASIGRVGTGELFF. The CDR3 bases are TGTGCCAGCATAGGGCGAGTGGGCACCGGGGAGCTGTTTTTT. This chain connects TRBV28 to TRBJ2-2; D is ambiguous. Germline V CDR1 and CDR2: MDHEN, SYDVKM. The ends were cut back, 7 bases at V and 4 bases at J, with 13 bases in the middle. The CDR3 runs to 14 residues.

The chain links TRBV3-1 to TRBJ1-2; TRBD1 might be the D (6 bases). Germline V gives CDR1 LGHDT, CDR2 YNNKEL (reference sequence). V lost 0 bases to trimming and J lost 8 bases, with 13 bases between them. This CDR3 has 14 amino acids. The CDR3 reads CASSQDGAGVGYTF. CDR3 sequence (DNA): TGTGCCAGCAGCCAAGATGGTGCAGGGGTAGGCTACACCTTC.

This clonotype was seen a few times. The chain has TRBV20-1 and TRBJ2-5; 10 nucleotides agree with TRBD2. Germline loops: CDR1 DFQATT, CDR2 SNEGSKA (reference sequence). V was pared by 0 bases and J by 5 bases, with 9 bases of the junction left unmatched. This CDR3 spans 16 amino acids. CDR3 sequence (DNA): TGCAGTGCTAGAGAACGCCTAGCGGGAGATGGGGAGACCCAGTACTTC. Translated: CSARERLAGDGETQYF.

This clonotype was seen many times. This chain uses TRBV20-1 with TRBJ1-2; TRBD1 is a possible D gene (5 bases). The CDR3 runs 15 residues. CDR1 is DFQATT, CDR2 SNEGSKA, per germline (reference sequence). Trimming pared 5 bases from V and 2 bases from J, leaving 18 bases between. CDR3 nucleotides: TGCAGTGCTCCCCTGAGTGGCAGGGCGAACTATGGCTACACCTTC. Residues: CSAPLSGRANYGYTF.

This clonotype was picked up many times. The V gene is TRBV29-1, the J gene TRBJ2-5, with D possibly matching TRBD2 (6 bases). The germline V gene has CDR1 SQVTM and CDR2 ANQGSEA. V lost 6 bases to trimming and J lost 2 bases, with 19 bases between them. CDR3 length: 15 amino acids. For the CDR3, the DNA is TGCAGCGTCCATCCCCGCCTAGCGCAACAAGAGACCCAGTACTTC. Encoded protein: CSVHPRLAQQETQYF.

CDR3 sequence: CATSGDENEQFF. CDR3 nucleotides: TGTGCCACCAGTGGGGACGAAAATGAGCAGTTCTTC. The genes are TRBV24-1 and TRBJ2-1; either TRBD1 or TRBD2 may supply D (5 bases each). Deletions cut 5 bases from V and 7 bases from J, with 8 bases between. The germline gives CDR1 KGHDR, CDR2 SFDVKD. The CDR3 runs 12 residues.

V gene TRBV6-1 combines with J gene TRBJ1-5; D remains ambiguous. Germline loops: CDR1 MNHNS, CDR2 SASEGT. The CDR3 length is 13 residues. Trimming cost V 7 bases and J 5 bases, with 12 bases left between them. In nucleotides, the CDR3 is TGTGCCAGCACGATTGGGGTAGATCAGCCCCAGCATTTT. The encoded protein is CASTIGVDQPQHF.

The rearrangement links TRBV5-8 to TRBJ2-3; TRBD2 matches 12 bases. The V gene end was trimmed by 4 bases and the J gene end by 5 bases; junction bases not matched to a gene: 11. The V gene's germline CDR1 is SGHTS and CDR2 YDEGEE. This CDR3 region has 17 residues. Here the CDR3 reads CASSLRSSGRVGDTQYF. In nucleotides, the CDR3 is TGTGCCAGCAGCCTCCGCTCTAGCGGGAGGGTCGGAGATACGCAGTATTTT.

This clonotype was recorded many times. This chain links TRBV5-1 with TRBJ2-7; 7 nucleotides agree with TRBD1. This CDR3 is 15 amino acids long. Germline CDR1 reads SGHRS; CDR2 reads YFSETQ. Losses at the gene ends were 0 bases for V and 3 bases for J; bases not matched to a gene: 6. The CDR3 nucleotides read TGCGCCAGCAGCTTGGGCCGGACAGGAGGCTACGAGCAGTACTTC. Translating gives CASSLGRTGGYEQYF. Filled out from reference TRBV5-1 and TRBJ2-7, the complete variable domain reads KAGVTQTPRYLIKTRGQQVTLSCSPISGHRSVSWYQQTPGQGLQFLFEYFSETQRNKGNFPGRFSGRQFSNSRSEMNVSTLELGDSALYLCASSLGRTGGYEQYFGPGTRLTVT.

Notes on this clonotype: At one boundary the junction diverges from the germline segment, which might be a read error. The V and J genes are TRBV7-9 and TRBJ2-3, with 9 bases identical to TRBD2. Germline loops: CDR1 SEHNR, CDR2 FQNEAQ (reference sequence). CDR3 size: 18 residues. CDR3 nucleotide sequence: TGTACCAGCAGCTTTCCTGGGGGAGCGGGAGGTGGGCCAGATACGCAGTATTTT. Protein product: CTSSFPGGAGGGPDTQYF.

The gene calls are TRBV7-2 and TRBJ1-2; D uncertain. CDR1 and CDR2 (germline): SGHTA, FQGNSA. Trimming left V 4 bases short and J 1 base short, with 22 bases between. The CDR3 has 18 amino acids. Here the CDR3 reads CASSSGLFSYAINYGYTF. Written as DNA, the CDR3 is TGTGCCAGCAGCTCAGGACTTTTCTCCTATGCGATTAACTATGGCTACACCTTC.

This chain uses TRBV4-3 with TRBJ2-7; 8 bases fit TRBD2. This CDR3 contains 15 residues. V lost 4 bases and J lost 7; bases outside the gene matches: 12. Germline V lookup: CDR1 LGHNA, CDR2 YSLEER. CDR3 sequence (DNA): TGCGCCAGCAGCCCCAACCCCGGACTAGCCAATGAGCAGTACTTC. Protein: CASSPNPGLANEQYF.

This clonotype showed up many times. CDR3 coding DNA: TGTGCCAGCACGGGCGGGAGGGGACTTTCCTACGAGCAGTACTTC. It encodes CASTGGRGLSYEQYF. The V and J genes are TRBV12-3 or TRBV12-4 and TRBJ2-7; 9 bases are a match to TRBD2. Trimming removed 7 bases from V and 1 base from J; junction bases left unmatched: 8. There are 15 residues in the CDR3.

This clonotype has a handful of counts. The chain employs TRBV6-6 and TRBJ2-5, with D perhaps matching TRBD1 (5 bases). CDR3 length: 14 amino acids. Trimming pared 5 bases from V and 3 bases from J, leaving 13 bases between. Looked up from germline, CDR1 is MNHNY and CDR2 is SVGAGI (reference sequence). CDR3 residues: CASSTAETEETQYF. The CDR3 DNA is TGTGCCAGCAGTACCGCCGAGACAGAAGAGACCCAGTACTTC.

This clonotype occurred once. The chain has TRBV6-6 and TRBJ2-1, with 9 bases lining up with TRBD1. Trimming at V came to 8 bases and at J to 1 base, leaving 6 bases not matched to a gene. This CDR3 comprises 15 residues. CDR1 is MNHNY, CDR2 SVGAGI, per germline (reference sequence). The CDR3 DNA is TGTGCCAGCGCAGCTGGACAGGGGTCCTACAATGAGCAGTTCTTC. As protein: CASAAGQGSYNEQFF.

The chain combines TRBV20-1 with TRBJ1-4, with 9 bases matching TRBD1. This CDR3 is 15 amino acids long. Germline V gives CDR1 DFQATT, CDR2 SNEGSKA (reference sequence). The junction had 13 bases not matched to a gene; V was cut back by 6 bases and J by 8 bases. DNA of the CDR3: TGCAGTGCCCTAATACAGGGGGCTCGGGACGAAAAACTGTTTTTT. It specifies CSALIQGARDEKLFF.

This clonotype was counted only a few times. The chain recombines TRBV20-1 with TRBJ2-5; 7 bases are a match to TRBD1. The CDR3 is 14 residues long. Losses at the gene ends were 5 bases for V and 2 bases for J; bases not matched to a gene: 8. CDR1 is DFQATT and CDR2 is SNEGSKA in the germline V gene (reference sequence). The CDR3 DNA sequence: TGCAGTGCTGTCCCGGGACAGATTCAAGAGACCCAGTACTTC. This translates into CSAVPGQIQETQYF.

With respect to this clonotype: Given a much more abundant clone one base away, this may be a read error. This rearrangement joins TRBV12-3 or TRBV12-4 to TRBJ1-1, with 9 bases aligning to TRBD1. The CDR3 is made up of 13 amino acids. Losses at the gene ends were 4 bases for V and 11 bases for J; bases not matched to a gene: 8. The CDR3 reads CASSYTGGVNAFF. DNA of the CDR3: TGTGCCAGCAGTTACACAGGGGGCGTGAATGCTTTCTTT.

This clonotype was counted only a few times. The rearrangement joins TRBV4-1 to TRBJ1-6; D is unresolved. The V and J ends lost 4 bases and 12 bases respectively, with 16 bases between them. The CDR3 has 14 residues. Germline CDR1 MGHRA, CDR2 YSYEKL. The CDR3 bases are TGCGCCAGCAGCCTCAAGGGAGTGGAGGGACCCCTCCACTTT. Residues: CASSLKGVEGPLHF.